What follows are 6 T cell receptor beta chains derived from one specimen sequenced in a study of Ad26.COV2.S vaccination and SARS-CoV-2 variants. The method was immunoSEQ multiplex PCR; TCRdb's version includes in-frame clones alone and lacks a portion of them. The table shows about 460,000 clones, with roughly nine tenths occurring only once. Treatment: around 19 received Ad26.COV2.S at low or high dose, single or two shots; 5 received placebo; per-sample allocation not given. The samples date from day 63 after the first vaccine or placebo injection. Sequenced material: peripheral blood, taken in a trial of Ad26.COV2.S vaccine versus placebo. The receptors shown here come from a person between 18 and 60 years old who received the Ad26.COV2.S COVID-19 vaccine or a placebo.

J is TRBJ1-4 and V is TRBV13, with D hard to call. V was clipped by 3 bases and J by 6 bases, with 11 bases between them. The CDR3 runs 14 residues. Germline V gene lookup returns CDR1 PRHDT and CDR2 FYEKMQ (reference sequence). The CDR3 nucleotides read TGTGCCAGCAGCTTGGCGGGAATTGATGAAAAACTGTTTTTT. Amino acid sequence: CASSLAGIDEKLFF.

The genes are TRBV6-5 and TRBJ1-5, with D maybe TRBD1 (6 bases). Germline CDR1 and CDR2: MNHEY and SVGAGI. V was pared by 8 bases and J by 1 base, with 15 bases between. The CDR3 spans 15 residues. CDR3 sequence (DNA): TGTGCCAGCTCTGTAGGGGGGCTGAGCAATCAGCCCCAGCATTTT. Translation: CASSVGGLSNQPQHF.

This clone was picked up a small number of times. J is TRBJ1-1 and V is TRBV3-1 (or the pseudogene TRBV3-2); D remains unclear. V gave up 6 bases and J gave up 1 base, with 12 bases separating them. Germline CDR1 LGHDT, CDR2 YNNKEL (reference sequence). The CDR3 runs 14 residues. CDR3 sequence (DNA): TGTGCCAGCAGAATAGGTTGGGGGAACACTGAAGCTTTCTTT. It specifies CASRIGWGNTEAFF.

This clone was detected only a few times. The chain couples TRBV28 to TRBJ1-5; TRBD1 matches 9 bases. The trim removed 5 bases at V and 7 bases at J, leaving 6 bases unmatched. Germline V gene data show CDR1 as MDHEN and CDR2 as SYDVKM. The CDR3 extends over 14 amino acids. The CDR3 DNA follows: TGTGCCAGCAGTCCTAACAGGGGGCGGCAGCCCCAGCATTTT. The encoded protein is CASSPNRGRQPQHF.

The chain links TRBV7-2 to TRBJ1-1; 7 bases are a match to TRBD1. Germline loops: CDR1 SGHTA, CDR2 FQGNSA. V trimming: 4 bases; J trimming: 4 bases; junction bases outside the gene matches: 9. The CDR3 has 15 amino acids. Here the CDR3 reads CASSYQTGLGTEAFF. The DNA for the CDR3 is TGTGCCAGCAGCTATCAGACAGGGTTAGGCACTGAAGCTTTCTTT.

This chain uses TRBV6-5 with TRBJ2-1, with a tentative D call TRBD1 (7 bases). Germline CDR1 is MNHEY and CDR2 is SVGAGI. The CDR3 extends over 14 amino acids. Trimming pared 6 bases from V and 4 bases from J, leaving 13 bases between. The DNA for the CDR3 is TGTGCCAGCAGCCGACAGGGAGGATACAATGAGCAGTTCTTC. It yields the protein CASSRQGGYNEQFF.